Below are 32 T cell receptor beta chains sequenced from a single sample in a study of blood T cell repertoires in COVID-19. Measured with immunoSEQ multiplex PCR; TCRdb has only the in-frame clones, and not every one. The table lists about 320,000 clones, about nine tenths of them singletons, with about 10% in the top ten. Material: PBMCs or T cells enriched from blood (not recorded which). The receptors derive from a woman aged 18-29 years who had recovered from COVID-19.

The CDR3 loop is CASSLGSAGTEYGYTF. CDR3 DNA: TGTGCCAGCAGCTTAGGATCGGCCGGGACAGAATATGGCTACACCTTC. The gene calls are TRBV7-8 and TRBJ1-2; TRBD1 aligns across 7 bases. The ends lost 1 base at V and 5 bases at J; junction bases unmatched: 10. CDR1 is SGHVS, CDR2 FQNEAQ, per germline. The CDR3 is made up of 16 amino acids.

The chain has TRBV27 and TRBJ1-2, with D perhaps TRBD1 (5 bases). The CDR3 is 14 residues long. Trimming shortened V by 5 bases and J by 5 bases, and 15 bases separated the two germline ends. Germline loops: CDR1 MNHEY, CDR2 SMNVEV (reference sequence). CDR3 in amino acids: CASSLDGGGYGYTF. The CDR3 region has the DNA TGTGCCAGCAGTCTGGACGGCGGGGGTTATGGCTACACCTTC.

V gene TRBV12-5 combines with J gene TRBJ1-2; D remains unclear. The CDR3 is 12 residues long. The ends were cut back, 5 bases at V and 4 bases at J, with 8 bases in the middle. Per the germline V gene, CDR1 is LGHNT and CDR2 is FRNRAP. The CDR3 DNA reads TGTGCTAGTGGTGTCCTGAGCTATGGCTACACCTTC. Protein sequence: CASGVLSYGYTF.

The chain recombines TRBV6-4 with TRBJ2-5, with TRBD2 matching 7 bases. Germline V gene sequence: CDR1 MRHNA, CDR2 SNTAGT. V lost 4 bases and J lost 4; bases outside the gene matches: 6. CDR3 length: 14 amino acids. CDR3 amino acids: CASSAQPGGETQYF. In DNA, the CDR3 is TGTGCCAGCAGTGCTCAACCGGGAGGAGAGACCCAGTACTTC.

The chain uses TRBV19 and TRBJ2-1; 8 bases are a match to TRBD1. Germline V lookup: CDR1 LNHDA, CDR2 SQIVND (reference sequence). The trim removed 1 base at V and 10 bases at J, leaving 3 bases unmatched. The CDR3 contains 13 residues. CDR3 DNA sequence: TGTGCCAGTAGTATAGCCCGGGACAGGGAGCAGTTCTTC. It specifies CASSIARDREQFF.

This clone occurred once. The rearrangement joins TRBV4-1 to TRBJ2-7; perhaps TRBD1 as D (5 bases). The CDR3 spans 15 residues. CDR1 is MGHRA and CDR2 is YSYEKL in the germline V gene. Trimming took 2 bases from V and 3 from J, leaving 14 bases between them. The CDR3 nucleotides read TGCGCCAGCAGCCAAACAAGGACACATTACTACGAGCAGTACTTC. As protein: CASSQTRTHYYEQYF.

The gene calls are TRBV27 and TRBJ1-6; D not resolved. In germline, CDR1 is MNHEY, CDR2 SMNVEV (reference sequence). This CDR3 comprises 15 residues. The germline V and J ends were trimmed by 6 bases and 0 bases, with 9 bases remaining between them. The CDR3 region has the DNA TGTGCCAGCAGCAGAGGGAGCTCCTATAATTCACCCCTCCACTTT. Its translation: CASSRGSSYNSPLHF.

V and J are TRBV4-1 and TRBJ2-5; D possibly corresponds to TRBD1 (5 bases). V gave up 2 bases and J gave up 7 bases, with 8 bases separating them. This CDR3 has 12 residues. Germline CDR1 reads MGHRA; CDR2 reads YSYEKL. The CDR3 DNA is TGCGCCAGCAGCCAACAAACAGGGACCCAGTACTTC. This sequence encodes CASSQQTGTQYF.

This clone was counted between two and nine times. This chain connects TRBV6-4 to TRBJ2-1; 9 bases fit TRBD2. This CDR3 spans 15 amino acids. CDR1 is MRHNA and CDR2 is SNTAGT in the germline V gene. With V trimmed by 0 bases and J by 4 bases, 1 base remained unmatched. The CDR3 protein is CASSDSAGGYNEQFF. The DNA for the CDR3 is TGTGCCAGCAGTGACTCGGCGGGGGGGTACAATGAGCAGTTCTTC.

The chain combines TRBV19 with TRBJ1-2; unclear D gene. Germline V gene data show CDR1 as LNHDA and CDR2 as SQIVND (reference sequence). CDR3 length equals 14 residues. The V end lost 3 bases, the J end lost 0 bases, and 8 bases lay between the germline ends. The CDR3 here is CASSMAVSNYGYTF. CDR3 DNA: TGTGCCAGTAGTATGGCAGTGTCTAACTATGGCTACACCTTC.

The chain joins TRBV6-5 to TRBJ1-6, with TRBD1 matching over 7 bases. Germline V gene data show CDR1 as MNHEY and CDR2 as SVGAGI. The CDR3 has 15 amino acids. J gave up 6 bases and V 2 bases, and 4 bases lay outside the gene matches. The CDR3 region is CASSYDWDSNSPLHF. CDR3 bases: TGTGCCAGCAGTTACGACTGGGACAGTAATTCACCCCTCCACTTT.

The chain combines TRBV7-9 with TRBJ2-3, with D possibly being TRBD2 (5 bases). Germline assignment: CDR1 SEHNR and CDR2 FQNEAQ (reference sequence). This CDR3 contains 14 residues. V lost 3 bases, J lost 1 base, and 8 bases lay in between. In DNA, the CDR3 is TGTGCCAGCAGCTTCGGGCGGGGCACAGATACGCAGTATTTT. It codes for CASSFGRGTDTQYF.

V usage is TRBV7-9 and J usage is TRBJ1-3; D unresolved. The CDR3 contains 16 residues. Looked up from germline, CDR1 is SEHNR and CDR2 is FQNEAQ (reference sequence). V was clipped by 2 bases and J by 0 bases, with 11 bases between them. The CDR3 spells CASSLSLSHSGNTIYF. Here the CDR3 DNA reads TGTGCCAGCAGCTTAAGCCTCTCCCACTCTGGAAACACCATATATTTT.

CDR3 amino acids: CASSYQGRNTEAFF. CDR3 nucleotide sequence: TGTGCCAGCAGTTATCAGGGGCGGAACACTGAAGCTTTCTTT. The chain joins TRBV28 to TRBJ1-1, with D possibly matching TRBD1 (6 bases). Deletions cut 4 bases from V and 1 base from J, with 10 bases between. Germline CDR1 reads MDHEN; CDR2 reads SYDVKM. The length of the CDR3 is 14 residues.

The chain joins TRBV24-1 to TRBJ2-2; 14 nucleotides agree with TRBD2. Trimming took 7 bases from V and 0 from J; bases not matched to a gene: 6. The CDR3 contains 18 residues. The germline CDR1 and CDR2 sequences are KGHDR and SFDVKD. DNA of the CDR3: TGTGCCACCAGCGATCCGGGACTAGCGGGAGCGAACACCGGGGAGCTGTTTTTT. Translated: CATSDPGLAGANTGELFF.

The chain is built from TRBV4-1 and TRBJ1-1; D is undetermined. Looked up from germline, CDR1 is MGHRA and CDR2 is YSYEKL. There are 14 residues in the CDR3. V shed 2 bases and J shed 2 bases, with 9 bases lying between them. CDR3 in DNA: TGCGCCAGCAGCCAACTAGGCGGTAACACTGAAGCTTTCTTT. Its translation: CASSQLGGNTEAFF.

The V and J genes are TRBV7-9 and TRBJ1-1; D might be TRBD1 (5 bases). Germline-derived CDR1 and CDR2 are SEHNR and FQNEAQ (reference sequence). Trimming removed 3 bases from V and 0 bases from J, with 8 bases in between. The CDR3 is made up of 14 amino acids. CDR3 residues: CASSFGGLNTEAFF. Here the CDR3 DNA reads TGTGCCAGCAGCTTCGGGGGTTTGAACACTGAAGCTTTCTTT.

The chain has TRBV29-1 and TRBJ1-1; D is unresolved. The CDR3 runs 11 residues. Germline CDR1 and CDR2: SQVTM and ANQGSEA. V was trimmed by 3 bases and J by 6 bases, leaving 8 bases between them. DNA for the CDR3: TGCAGCGTTGATGGAGGGTCTGAAGCTTTCTTT. It is translated as CSVDGGSEAFF. Together with reference TRBV29-1 and TRBJ1-1, the CDR3 gives the full variable domain: SAVISQKPSRDICQRGTSLTIQCQVDSQVTMMFWYRQQPGQSLTLIATANQGSEATYESGFVIDKFPISRPNLTFSTLTVSNMSPEDSSIYLCSVDGGSEAFFGQGTRLTVV.

The chain joins TRBV27 to TRBJ2-3; TRBD2 matches 7 bases. The junction had 5 bases not matched to a gene; V was cut back by 1 base and J by 4 bases. The germline gives CDR1 MNHEY, CDR2 SMNVEV (reference sequence). The CDR3 is 15 residues long. This CDR3 reads CASSLFGGSSDTQYF. In DNA form, the CDR3 reads TGTGCCAGCAGTTTATTCGGCGGGAGTTCAGATACGCAGTATTTT.

This clone was seen a few times. The chain couples TRBV25-1 to TRBJ1-1, with D unclear. Trimming pared 6 bases from V and 10 bases from J, leaving 27 bases between. Germline V gene data show CDR1 as MGHDK and CDR2 as SYGVNS. This CDR3 has 16 residues. The CDR3 spells CASRETASDGETRAFF. As DNA, the CDR3 is TGTGCCAGCAGGGAAACCGCATCGGATGGAGAAACTCGAGCTTTCTTT.

The chain is built from TRBV7-9 and TRBJ2-6, with TRBD2 matching over 10 bases. The length of the CDR3 is 16 residues. Per germline, CDR1 SEHNR and CDR2 FQNEAQ (reference sequence). Losses at the gene ends were 11 bases for V and 0 bases for J; bases not matched to a gene: 7. The CDR3 nucleotides are TGTGCCCCCGGCAGCGGGGGGGTCTCTGGGGCCAACGTCCTGACTTTC. It yields the protein CAPGSGGVSGANVLTF.

The V call is TRBV7-8, the J call TRBJ2-7; TRBD1 matches at 7 bases. V shed 1 base and J 3 bases; nucleotides not matched to a gene: 3. The germline V gene has CDR1 SGHVS and CDR2 FQNEAQ. This CDR3 has 14 amino acids. The CDR3 loop is CASSLEDRLYEQYF. CDR3 DNA: TGTGCCAGCAGCTTAGAGGACAGGCTCTACGAGCAGTACTTC.

The chain has TRBV6-1 and TRBJ1-1; 9 bases are shared with TRBD1. CDR1 MNHNS and CDR2 SASEGT come from the germline V gene. The V and J ends lost 10 bases and 5 bases, in that order; junction bases with no gene match: 8. This CDR3 is built from 13 residues. The CDR3 loop is CATQQGAYTEAFF. CDR3 nucleotide sequence: TGTGCCACACAACAGGGGGCTTATACTGAAGCTTTCTTT.

V usage is TRBV30 and J usage is TRBJ1-2; D remains ambiguous. The V gene lost 4 bases and the J gene lost 2 bases, with 11 bases spanning the gap. Germline-derived CDR1 and CDR2 are GTSNPN and SVGIG (reference sequence). The CDR3 is 13 residues long. CDR3 sequence (DNA): TGTGCCTGGACCCCTCCCCCGAACTATGGCTACACCTTC. Its protein is CAWTPPPNYGYTF.

This clone was observed a few times. The chain employs TRBV19 and TRBJ1-1; unclear D gene. The germline V gene encodes CDR1 LNHDA and CDR2 SQIVND (reference sequence). CDR3 size: 12 residues. V lost 9 bases to trimming and J lost 3 bases, with 11 bases between them. The CDR3 DNA reads TGTGCCAGCCAAGTAGCCGACACTGAAGCTTTCTTT. Translating gives CASQVADTEAFF.

The V and J genes are TRBV28 and TRBJ2-1; possibly TRBD1 for D (5 bases). With 3 bases removed from V and 1 base from J, the gap between germline ends came to 10 bases. Germline V CDR1 and CDR2: MDHEN, SYDVKM. This CDR3 contains 15 residues. The CDR3 spells CASSFSGLSYNEQFF. The CDR3 DNA follows: TGTGCCAGCAGTTTTTCAGGGTTATCCTACAATGAGCAGTTCTTC.

The V gene is TRBV5-8, the J gene TRBJ2-5; perhaps TRBD1 as D (6 bases). The CDR3 has 13 amino acids. V lost 5 bases, J lost 7 bases, and 15 bases lay in between. Germline V gene lookup returns CDR1 SGHTS and CDR2 YDEGEE. This CDR3 is CASSSNRVGTQYF. Here the CDR3 DNA reads TGTGCCAGCAGTTCTAACAGGGTAGGGACCCAGTACTTC.

This chain links TRBV28 with TRBJ2-5; the D gene is possibly TRBD2 (6 bases). The CDR3 is 15 residues long. Trimming removed 3 bases from V and 4 bases from J, with 15 bases in between. Per the germline V gene, CDR1 is MDHEN and CDR2 is SYDVKM. The CDR3 loop is CASSFVGSSGETQYF. CDR3 bases: TGTGCCAGCAGTTTTGTCGGGAGTTCAGGAGAGACCCAGTACTTC.

The rearrangement joins TRBV6-2 or TRBV6-3 to TRBJ2-7; no firm D call. Trimming took off 2 bases at V and 4 bases at J, with 9 bases between the two ends. There are 13 residues in the CDR3. The germline V gene has CDR1 MNHEY and CDR2 SVGEGT. CDR3 bases: TGTGCCAGCAGTTACCCTCTCCCTTACGAGCAGTACTTC. Translated: CASSYPLPYEQYF.

A single count supports this clone. The rearrangement joins TRBV3-1 (or the pseudogene TRBV3-2) to TRBJ2-3; D possibly corresponds to TRBD2 (7 bases). Per germline, CDR1 LGHDT and CDR2 YNNKEL (reference sequence). The CDR3 runs to 16 residues. Trimming cost V 3 bases and J 4 bases, with 17 bases left between them. The CDR3 protein is CASSQGGGLLPDTQYF. The CDR3 DNA sequence: TGTGCCAGCAGCCAGGGGGGGGGCCTTTTACCAGATACGCAGTATTTT.

The chain couples TRBV5-1 to TRBJ2-7; 8 nucleotides align to TRBD2. The CDR3 sequence is 18 residues long. From germline, CDR1 is SGHRS and CDR2 YFSETQ. Trimming removed 0 bases from V and 0 bases from J; junction bases left unmatched: 11. In DNA form, the CDR3 reads TGCGCCAGCAGCTTGGCGAGCGGGGGCCCCAACCCCTCCTACGAGCAGTACTTC. As protein: CASSLASGGPNPSYEQYF.

V is TRBV30 and J is TRBJ2-1, with D perhaps TRBD2 (5 bases). The CDR3 loop spans 15 amino acids. Germline V gene sequence: CDR1 GTSNPN, CDR2 SVGIG (reference sequence). V shed 3 bases and J shed 0 bases, with 12 bases lying between them. In DNA form, the CDR3 reads TGTGCCTGGAGCATGGAGGTTAACTCCTACAATGAGCAGTTCTTC. Protein sequence: CAWSMEVNSYNEQFF.